Listed here is a single T cell receptor beta chain. As yet, its antigen is unknown. This CDR3 has 21 amino acids. This record belongs to a study of cytomegalovirus exposure and HLA in healthy donors. Overall study findings and caveats: Association of 16,951 TCR beta sequences with HLA alleles was found at 0.05 false discovery rate in a later analysis. Available immune exposure information was restricted to CMV serostatus only. With further analysis later on, most CMV-associated TCR beta chains appeared HLA-restricted.

Primers: 60 Vbeta forward and 13 Jbeta reverse. In the authors' methods: Among the unique TCR beta chains that a later analysis counted, about 81 million in all, some 10 million were shared. Only in-frame clones appear in the TCRdb table, and some are missing; sequencing was by immunoSEQ multiplex PCR. That table gives V, J and clone size, and the DNA gave D and trimming. The sample gives fewer than 85,000 clones, around 70% of which show up once; approximately 12% is in the top ten. Sequencing was done on a sample of PBMCs. The chain uses TRBV12-1 and TRBJ1-4. TRBV12-1 is listed as a pseudogene. The TCR originated in a woman in her thirties or forties in good health and CMV-seropositive. The CDR3 is CASSSSTLASGPFSSDEKLFF. CDR3 coding DNA: TGTGCCAGCAGCTCCTCGACCCTGGCTAGTGGCCCCTTCTCGTCGGATGAAAAACTGTTTTTT.